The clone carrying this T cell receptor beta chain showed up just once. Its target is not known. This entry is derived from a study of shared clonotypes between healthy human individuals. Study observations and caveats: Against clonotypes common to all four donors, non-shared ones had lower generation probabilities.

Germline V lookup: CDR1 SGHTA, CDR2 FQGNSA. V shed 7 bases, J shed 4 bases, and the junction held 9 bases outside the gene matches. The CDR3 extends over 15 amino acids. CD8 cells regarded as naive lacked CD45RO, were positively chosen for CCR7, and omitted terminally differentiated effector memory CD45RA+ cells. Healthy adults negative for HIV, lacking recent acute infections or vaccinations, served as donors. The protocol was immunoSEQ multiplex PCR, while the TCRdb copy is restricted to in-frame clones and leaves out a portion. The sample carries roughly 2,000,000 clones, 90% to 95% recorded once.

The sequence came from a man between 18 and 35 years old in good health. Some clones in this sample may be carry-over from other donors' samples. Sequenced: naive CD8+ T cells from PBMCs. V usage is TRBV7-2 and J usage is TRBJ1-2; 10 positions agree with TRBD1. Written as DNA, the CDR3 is TGTGCCAGCACCTTGACAGGGGGCATCCTCTATGGCTACACCTTC. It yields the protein CASTLTGGILYGYTF.